This T cell receptor (beta chain) was sequenced in a study of blood T cell repertoires in COVID-19. Background on the study: Samples of COVID-19 (acute and convalescent) were obtained from the United States, Italy and Spain. Sample material is recorded as cDNA or gDNA derived from T cells, B-cell-depleted T cells, or PBMCs.

CDR1 and CDR2 (germline): SGHVS, FNYEAQ. Trimming removed 2 bases from V and 4 bases from J, with 19 bases in between. CDR3 length: 17 amino acids. Sequencing used immunoSEQ multiplex PCR; TCRdb keeps in-frame clones, though not all of them. The sample includes a few hundred thousand clones, around 82% of them seen just once. The gene calls are TRBV7-6 and TRBJ2-3, with TRBD1 as a possible D gene (7 bases). This sequence originates from a human donor in a cohort sampled during active COVID-19. The specimen was peripheral blood. The DNA of the CDR3 is TGTGCCAGCAGCTTATCCCCAGGGGGGAGGAAGCCAGATACGCAGTATTTT. It translates to CASSLSPGGRKPDTQYF.